This TCR beta chain was captured in a study of T cell responses to AZD1222 COVID-19 vaccine. Study-level information: Pooling covered second doses at about 4 or about 12 weeks. Findings and limits, study-wide: Nearly half of the spike-specific TCRs reportedly recognize variant regions that carry no mutations. Possibly, clonal diversity was underestimated; donors were largely white British and included more females.

V was trimmed by 2 bases and J by 0 bases, leaving 8 bases between them. CDR3 length equals 15 residues. The germline V gene encodes CDR1 SGDLS and CDR2 YYNGEE. Libraries were prepared by immunoSEQ multiplex PCR; TCRdb keeps only in-frame clonotypes and omits some of them. The sample comprises around 180,000 clones, 90% to 95% of which are singletons, and 7% to 9.5% rests with the top ten. Note on this clone: Its antigen remains unknown.

The sample in question was peripheral blood, obtained on day 0 of AZD1222 vaccination. The TCR sequence derives from an adult in good health. The chain is built from TRBV9 and TRBJ1-4, with a possible D match to TRBD1 (5 bases). The CDR3 protein is CASSVGAATNEKLFF. The CDR3 DNA reads as TGTGCCAGCAGCGTTGGGGCTGCAACTAATGAAAAACTGTTTTTT. Using reference TRBV9 and TRBJ1-4 for the parts outside the CDR3, the full variable domain is DSGVTQTPKHLITATGQRVTLRCSPRSGDLSVYWYQQSLDQGLQFLIQYYNGEERAKGNILERFSAQQFPDLHSELNLSSLELGDSALYFCASSVGAATNEKLFFGSGTQLSVL.